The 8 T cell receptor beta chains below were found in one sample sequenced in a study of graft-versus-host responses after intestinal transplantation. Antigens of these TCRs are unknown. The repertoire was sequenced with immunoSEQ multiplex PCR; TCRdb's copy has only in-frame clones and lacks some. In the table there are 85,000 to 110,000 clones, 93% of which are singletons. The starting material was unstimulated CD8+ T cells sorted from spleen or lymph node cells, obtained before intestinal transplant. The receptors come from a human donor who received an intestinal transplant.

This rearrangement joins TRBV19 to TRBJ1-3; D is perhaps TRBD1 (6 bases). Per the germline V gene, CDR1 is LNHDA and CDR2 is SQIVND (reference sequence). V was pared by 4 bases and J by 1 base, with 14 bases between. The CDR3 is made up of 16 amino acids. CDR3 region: CASSTESGASGNTIYF. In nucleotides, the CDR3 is TGTGCCAGTAGTACCGAATCAGGGGCGTCTGGAAACACCATATATTTT.

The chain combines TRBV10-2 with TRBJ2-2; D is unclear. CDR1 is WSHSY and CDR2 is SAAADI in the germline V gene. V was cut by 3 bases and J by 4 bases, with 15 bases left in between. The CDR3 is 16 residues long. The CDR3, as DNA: TGCGCCAGCAGTGACTCTCACGAAAATCCCACCGGGGAGCTGTTTTTT. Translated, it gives CASSDSHENPTGELFF.

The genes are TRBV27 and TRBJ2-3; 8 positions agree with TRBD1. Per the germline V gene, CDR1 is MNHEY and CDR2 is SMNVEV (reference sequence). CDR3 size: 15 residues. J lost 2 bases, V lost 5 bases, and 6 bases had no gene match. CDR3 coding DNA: TGTGCCAGCAGTCCCTGGACAGGGCACACAGATACGCAGTATTTT. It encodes CASSPWTGHTDTQYF.

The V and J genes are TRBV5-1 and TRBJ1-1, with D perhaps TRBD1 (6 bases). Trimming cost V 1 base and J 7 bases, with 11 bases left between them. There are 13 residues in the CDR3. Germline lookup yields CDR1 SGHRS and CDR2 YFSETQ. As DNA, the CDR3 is TGCGCCAGCAGCTTGTCAGGGGCGATTGAAGCTTTCTTT. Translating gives CASSLSGAIEAFF.

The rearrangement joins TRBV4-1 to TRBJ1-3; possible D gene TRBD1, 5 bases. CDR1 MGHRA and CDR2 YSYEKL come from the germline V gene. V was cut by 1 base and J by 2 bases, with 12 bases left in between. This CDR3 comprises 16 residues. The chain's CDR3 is CASSQGQGTTGNTIYF. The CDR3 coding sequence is TGCGCCAGCAGCCAAGGTCAGGGTACCACTGGAAACACCATATATTTT.

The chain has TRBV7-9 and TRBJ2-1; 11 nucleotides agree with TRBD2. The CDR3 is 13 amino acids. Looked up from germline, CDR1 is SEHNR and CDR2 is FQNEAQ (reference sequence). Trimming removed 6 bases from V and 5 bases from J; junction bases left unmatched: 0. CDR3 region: CASRTSGDNEQFF. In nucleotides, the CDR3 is TGTGCCAGCAGGACTAGCGGGGACAATGAGCAGTTCTTC.

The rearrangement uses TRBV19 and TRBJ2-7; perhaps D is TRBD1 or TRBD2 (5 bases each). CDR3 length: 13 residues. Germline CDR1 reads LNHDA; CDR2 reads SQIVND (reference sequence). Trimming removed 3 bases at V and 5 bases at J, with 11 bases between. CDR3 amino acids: CASSIWGSDEQYF. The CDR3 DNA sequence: TGTGCCAGTAGTATCTGGGGGAGCGACGAGCAGTACTTC.

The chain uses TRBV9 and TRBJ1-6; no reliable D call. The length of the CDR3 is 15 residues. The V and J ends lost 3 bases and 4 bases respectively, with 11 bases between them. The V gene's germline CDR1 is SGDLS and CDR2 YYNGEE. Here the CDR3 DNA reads TGTGCCAGCAGCGAGTCGGCTTTTTATAATTCACCCCTCCACTTT. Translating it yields CASSESAFYNSPLHF.